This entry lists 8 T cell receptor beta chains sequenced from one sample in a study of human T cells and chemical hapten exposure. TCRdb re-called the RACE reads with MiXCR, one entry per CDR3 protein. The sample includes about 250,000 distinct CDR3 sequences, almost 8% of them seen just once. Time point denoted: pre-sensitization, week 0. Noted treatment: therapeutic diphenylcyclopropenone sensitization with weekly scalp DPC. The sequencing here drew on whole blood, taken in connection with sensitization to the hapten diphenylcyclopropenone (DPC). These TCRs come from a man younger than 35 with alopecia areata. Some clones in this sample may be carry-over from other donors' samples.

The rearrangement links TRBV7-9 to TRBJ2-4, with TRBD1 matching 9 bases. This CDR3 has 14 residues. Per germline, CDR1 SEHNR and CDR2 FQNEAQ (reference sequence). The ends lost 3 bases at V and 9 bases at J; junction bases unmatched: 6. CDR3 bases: TGTGCCAGCAGCTTGACAGGGGGTTCGACCATTCAGTACTTC. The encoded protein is CASSLTGGSTIQYF.

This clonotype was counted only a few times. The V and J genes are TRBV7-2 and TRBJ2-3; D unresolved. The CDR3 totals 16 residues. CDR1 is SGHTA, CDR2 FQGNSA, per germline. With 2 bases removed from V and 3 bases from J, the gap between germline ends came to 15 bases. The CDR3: CASSLLPGLRTDTQYF. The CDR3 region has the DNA TGTGCCAGCAGCTTATTGCCGGGCCTACGGACAGATACGCAGTATTTT.

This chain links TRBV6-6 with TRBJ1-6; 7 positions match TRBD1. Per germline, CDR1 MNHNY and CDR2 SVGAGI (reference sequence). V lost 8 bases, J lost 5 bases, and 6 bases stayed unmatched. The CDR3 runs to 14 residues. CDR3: CASWDSANNSPLHF. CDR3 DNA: TGTGCCAGCTGGGACAGCGCAAATAATTCACCCCTCCACTTT.

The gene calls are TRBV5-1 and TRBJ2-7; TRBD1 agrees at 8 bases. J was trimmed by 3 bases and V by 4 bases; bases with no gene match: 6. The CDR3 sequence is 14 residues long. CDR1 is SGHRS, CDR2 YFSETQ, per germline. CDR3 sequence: CASSTTGEHYEQYV. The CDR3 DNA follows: TGCGCCAGCAGCACGACAGGGGAACACTACGAGCAGTACGTC.

CDR3 DNA sequence: TGTGCCAGCAGTTCACAACAGGGTCGTTTAAACATTCAGTACTTC. As protein: CASSSQQGRLNIQYF. The chain combines TRBV28 with TRBJ2-4; D might be TRBD1 (6 bases). Germline CDR1 reads MDHEN; CDR2 reads SYDVKM. This CDR3 is built from 15 residues. Trimming cost V 4 bases and J 6 bases, with 16 bases left between them.

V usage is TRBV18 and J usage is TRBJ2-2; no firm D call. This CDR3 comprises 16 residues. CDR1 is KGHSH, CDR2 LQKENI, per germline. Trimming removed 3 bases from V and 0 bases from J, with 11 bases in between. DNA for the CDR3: TGTGCCAGCTCACCCAAAGGGTTCGCGAACACCGGGGAGCTGTTTTTT. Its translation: CASSPKGFANTGELFF.

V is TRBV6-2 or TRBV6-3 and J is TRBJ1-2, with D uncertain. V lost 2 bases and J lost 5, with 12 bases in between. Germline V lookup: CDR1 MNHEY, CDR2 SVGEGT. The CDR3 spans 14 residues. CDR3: CASSYDRRVYGYTF. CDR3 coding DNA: TGTGCCAGCAGTTACGACCGACGAGTATATGGCTACACCTTC.

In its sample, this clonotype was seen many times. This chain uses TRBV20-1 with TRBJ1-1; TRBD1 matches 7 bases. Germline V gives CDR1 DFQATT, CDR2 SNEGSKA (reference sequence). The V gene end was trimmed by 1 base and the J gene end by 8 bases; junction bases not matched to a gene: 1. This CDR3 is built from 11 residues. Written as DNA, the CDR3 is TGCAGTGCTAGAGGACAGGGAGAAGCTTTCTTT. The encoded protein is CSARGQGEAFF.